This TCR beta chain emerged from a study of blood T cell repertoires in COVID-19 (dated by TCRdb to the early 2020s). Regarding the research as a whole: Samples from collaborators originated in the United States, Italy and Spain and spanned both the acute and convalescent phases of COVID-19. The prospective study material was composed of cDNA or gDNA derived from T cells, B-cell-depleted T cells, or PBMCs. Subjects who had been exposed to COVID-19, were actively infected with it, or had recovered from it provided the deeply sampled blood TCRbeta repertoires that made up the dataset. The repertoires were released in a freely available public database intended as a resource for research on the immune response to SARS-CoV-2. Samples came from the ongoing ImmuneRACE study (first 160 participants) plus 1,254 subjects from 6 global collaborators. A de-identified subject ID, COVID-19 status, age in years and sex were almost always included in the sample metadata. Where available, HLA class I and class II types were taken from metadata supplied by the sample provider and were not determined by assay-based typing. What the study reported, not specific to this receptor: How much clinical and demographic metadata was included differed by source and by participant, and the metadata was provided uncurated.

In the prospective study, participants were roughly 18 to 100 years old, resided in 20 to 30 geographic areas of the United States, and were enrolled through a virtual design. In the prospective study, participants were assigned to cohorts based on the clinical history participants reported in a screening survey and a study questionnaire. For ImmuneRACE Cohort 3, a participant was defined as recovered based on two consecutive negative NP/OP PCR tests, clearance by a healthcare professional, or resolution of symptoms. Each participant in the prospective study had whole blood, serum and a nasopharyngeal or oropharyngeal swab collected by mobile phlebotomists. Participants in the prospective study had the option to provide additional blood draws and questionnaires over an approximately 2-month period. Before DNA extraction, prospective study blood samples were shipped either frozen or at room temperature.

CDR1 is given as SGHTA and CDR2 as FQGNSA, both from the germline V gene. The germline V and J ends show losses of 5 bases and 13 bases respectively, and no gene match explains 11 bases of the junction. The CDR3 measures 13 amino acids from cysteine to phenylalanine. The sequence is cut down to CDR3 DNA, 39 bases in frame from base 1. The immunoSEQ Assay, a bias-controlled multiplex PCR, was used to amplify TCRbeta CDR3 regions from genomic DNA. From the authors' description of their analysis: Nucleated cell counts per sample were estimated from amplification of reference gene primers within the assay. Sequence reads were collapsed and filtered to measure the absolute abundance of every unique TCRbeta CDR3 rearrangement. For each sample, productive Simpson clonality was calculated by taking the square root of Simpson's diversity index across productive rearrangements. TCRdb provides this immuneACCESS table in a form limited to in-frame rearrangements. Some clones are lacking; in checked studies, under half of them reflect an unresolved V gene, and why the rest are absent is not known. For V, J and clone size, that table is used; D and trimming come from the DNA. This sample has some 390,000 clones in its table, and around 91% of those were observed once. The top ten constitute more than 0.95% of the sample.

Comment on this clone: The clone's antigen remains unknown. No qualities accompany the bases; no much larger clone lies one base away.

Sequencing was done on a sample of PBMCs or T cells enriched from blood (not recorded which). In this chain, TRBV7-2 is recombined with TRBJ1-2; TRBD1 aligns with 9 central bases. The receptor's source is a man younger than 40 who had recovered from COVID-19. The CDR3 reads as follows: CASSALDRGALTF. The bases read TGTGCCAGCAGCGCCCTGGACAGGGGCGCCCTCACCTTC.